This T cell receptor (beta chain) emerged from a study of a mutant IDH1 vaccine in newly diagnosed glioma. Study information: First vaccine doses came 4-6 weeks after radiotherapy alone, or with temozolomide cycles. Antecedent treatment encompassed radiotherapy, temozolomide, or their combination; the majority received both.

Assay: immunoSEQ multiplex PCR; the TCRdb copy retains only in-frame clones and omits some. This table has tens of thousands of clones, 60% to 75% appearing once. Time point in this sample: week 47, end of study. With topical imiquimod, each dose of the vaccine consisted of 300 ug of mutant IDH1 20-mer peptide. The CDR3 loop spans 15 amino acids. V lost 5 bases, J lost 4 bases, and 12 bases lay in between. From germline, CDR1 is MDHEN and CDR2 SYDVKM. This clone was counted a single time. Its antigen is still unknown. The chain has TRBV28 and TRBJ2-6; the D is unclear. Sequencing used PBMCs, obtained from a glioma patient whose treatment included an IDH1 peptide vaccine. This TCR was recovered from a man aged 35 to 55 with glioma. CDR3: CASSPLLEGANVLTF. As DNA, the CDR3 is TGTGCCAGCAGTCCCCTGCTCGAAGGGGCCAACGTCCTGACTTTC.